This entry features one T cell receptor beta chain sequence. Every subset's genomic DNA went evenly onto several immunoSEQ plates. Authors' data handling: Junction-only immunoSEQ sequences carried no quality scores, so filtering differed. The assay was immunoSEQ multiplex PCR, and TCRdb's table has in-frame clones only and misses some. For V, J and clone size, that table is used; D and trimming come from the DNA. The top ten clones hold nearly 1.5% of a sample with roughly 1,100,000 clones, about 70% of them seen once. The source of the sample is a study of shared clonotypes between healthy human individuals. Adult donors, all healthy and HIV-negative, had no recent acute infections or vaccinations. In the CD4+ fraction, cells were divided into CD45RA+ naive and CD45RA-negative memory subsets. The receptor was derived from a man aged 18 to 30 in good health. The sample taken for sequencing was memory CD4+ T cells sorted from blood. The subset is: CD45RA-negative fraction.

The CDR3 is CASMRTSGSSGYNEQFF. Written as DNA, the CDR3 is TGCGCCAGCATGAGGACTAGCGGGAGTTCGGGTTACAATGAGCAGTTCTTC. V and J are TRBV5-1 and TRBJ2-1; 13 positions match TRBD2. Germline V gene lookup returns CDR1 SGHRS and CDR2 YFSETQ. Losses at the gene ends were 6 bases for V and 4 bases for J; bases not matched to a gene: 10. The CDR3 covers 17 residues.